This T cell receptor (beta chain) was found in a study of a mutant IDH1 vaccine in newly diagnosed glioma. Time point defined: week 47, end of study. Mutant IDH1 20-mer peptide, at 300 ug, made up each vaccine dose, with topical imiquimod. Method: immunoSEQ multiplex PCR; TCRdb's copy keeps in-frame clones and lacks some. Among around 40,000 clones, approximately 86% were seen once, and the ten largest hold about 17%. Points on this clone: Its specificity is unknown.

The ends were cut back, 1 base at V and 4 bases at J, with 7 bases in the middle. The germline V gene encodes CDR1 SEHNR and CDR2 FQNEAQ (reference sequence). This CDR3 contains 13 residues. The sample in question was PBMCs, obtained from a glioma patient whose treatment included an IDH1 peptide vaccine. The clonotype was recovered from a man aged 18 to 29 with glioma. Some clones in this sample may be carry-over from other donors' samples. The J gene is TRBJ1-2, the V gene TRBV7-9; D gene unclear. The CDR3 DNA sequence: TGTGCCAGCAGCTTAGAAACAGTCTATGGCTACACCTTC. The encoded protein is CASSLETVYGYTF.